Shown below are 26 T cell receptor beta chains from a single sample sequenced in a study of OX40 agonist ivuxolimab in advanced cancers. The method was immunoSEQ multiplex PCR; TCRdb's version includes in-frame clones alone and lacks a portion of them. Among approximately 61,000 clones listed, about 85% were seen once. Here the sequenced sample was CD4+ or CD8+ T cells sorted from blood, taken in a trial of the OX40 agonist ivuxolimab. These receptors came from an adult with an advanced solid tumor such as melanoma, head and neck, liver or kidney cancer.

The genes are TRBV5-1 and TRBJ2-1, with 11 nucleotides matching TRBD2. The CDR3 is 19 amino acids. CDR1 is SGHRS, CDR2 YFSETQ, per germline. Germline trimming cut 0 bases from V and 4 bases from J; bases unmatched to any gene: 12. DNA of the CDR3: TGCGCCAGCAGCTTGGTTCCGACTACTTTAGCGGGAGGGTACAATGAGCAGTTCTTC. Encoded protein: CASSLVPTTLAGGYNEQFF.

The V gene is TRBV28, the J gene TRBJ1-5; TRBD1 is a possible D gene (5 bases). Germline CDR1 and CDR2: MDHEN and SYDVKM. Trimming removed 7 bases at V and 2 bases at J, with 15 bases between. The CDR3 runs 15 residues. The CDR3 bases are TGTGCCAGCATCTCAGCCGGGGCAGGCAATCAGCCCCAGCATTTT. This codes for CASISAGAGNQPQHF.

The chain couples TRBV18 to TRBJ2-3, with D hard to call. This CDR3 is built from 15 residues. Deletions cut 6 bases from V and 1 base from J, with 14 bases between. Looked up from germline, CDR1 is KGHSH and CDR2 is LQKENI. This CDR3 is CASSAMGPGTDTQYF. DNA of the CDR3: TGTGCCAGCTCGGCCATGGGCCCCGGCACAGATACGCAGTATTTT. The full variable domain, rest sourced from reference TRBV18 and TRBJ2-3, is NAGVMQNPRHLVRRRGQEARLRCSPMKGHSHVYWYRQLPEEGLKFMVYLQKENIIDESGMPKERFSAEFPKEGPSILRIQQVVRGDSAAYFCASSAMGPGTDTQYFGPGTRLTVL.

V usage is TRBV19 and J usage is TRBJ1-5; D not certain. V was clipped by 3 bases and J by 1 base, with 13 bases between them. Germline CDR1 is LNHDA and CDR2 is SQIVND (reference sequence). The CDR3 loop spans 16 amino acids. The CDR3 DNA sequence: TGTGCCAGTAGTATCGGTCAGTACCGGAGCAATCAGCCCCAGCATTTT. This encodes CASSIGQYRSNQPQHF.

The V gene is TRBV11-3, the J gene TRBJ2-1; 7 nucleotides match TRBD2. Germline values: CDR1 SGHNT, CDR2 YENEEA. Unmatched junction bases numbered 10, after V lost 2 bases and J lost 0 bases. CDR3 size: 18 residues. CDR3 protein: CASSLLAGDISSYNEQFF. In DNA, the CDR3 is TGTGCCAGCAGCTTACTGGCGGGAGACATTAGCTCCTACAATGAGCAGTTCTTC.

The count of this clone is one. The rearrangement joins TRBV2 to TRBJ2-2; D not resolved. CDR3 size: 16 residues. The V end lost 2 bases, the J end lost 0 bases, and 10 bases lay between the germline ends. The V gene's germline CDR1 is SNHLY and CDR2 FYNNEI. DNA of the CDR3: TGTGCCAGCAGTGAAATTGATTTATCGAACACCGGGGAGCTGTTTTTT. This translates into CASSEIDLSNTGELFF.

V and J are TRBV28 and TRBJ1-2; 8 bases fit TRBD1. CDR3 length equals 14 residues. CDR1 and CDR2 from the germline V gene are MDHEN and SYDVKM. J gave up 4 bases and V 2 bases, and 3 bases lay outside the gene matches. As DNA, the CDR3 is TGTGCCAGCAGTTTACAGGGGGCTGTCTATGGCTACACCTTC. Translation: CASSLQGAVYGYTF.

The chain joins TRBV29-1 to TRBJ1-3; D remains ambiguous. Germline V gene sequence: CDR1 SQVTM, CDR2 ANQGSEA. V lost 4 bases, J lost 1 base, and 8 bases lay in between. The CDR3 runs 13 residues. This chain's CDR3 is CSVGGLSGNTIYF. The CDR3 DNA is TGCAGCGTTGGGGGTTTGTCTGGAAACACCATATATTTT.

The chain joins TRBV28 to TRBJ2-2, with D uncertain. This CDR3 comprises 15 residues. The V gene's germline CDR1 is MDHEN and CDR2 SYDVKM. V lost 2 bases to trimming and J lost 1 base, with 8 bases between them. CDR3 bases: TGTGCCAGCAGTTTACCGACTGGGAACACCGGGGAGCTGTTTTTT. As protein: CASSLPTGNTGELFF.

The rearrangement links TRBV19 to TRBJ1-2, with D unclear. The V end lost 5 bases, the J end lost 6 bases, and 16 bases lay between the germline ends. There are 14 residues in the CDR3. CDR1 and CDR2 (germline): LNHDA, SQIVND (reference sequence). The CDR3 region is CASSRSGYPNGYTF. The CDR3 DNA is TGTGCCAGTAGTCGGTCGGGATATCCGAATGGCTACACCTTC.

The chain uses TRBV9 and TRBJ1-4; D possibly corresponds to TRBD1 (5 bases). Germline lookup yields CDR1 SGDLS and CDR2 YYNGEE. The CDR3 extends over 15 amino acids. V dropped 4 bases and J dropped 6 bases, with 16 bases sitting between them. The CDR3 nucleotides are TGTGCCAGCAGCTCAACCGGTCTCAGGGATGAAAAACTGTTTTTT. Translating gives CASSSTGLRDEKLFF.

This rearrangement joins TRBV2 to TRBJ2-7; D may be TRBD1 (5 bases). This CDR3 region has 14 residues. Trimming pared 2 bases from V and 3 bases from J, leaving 11 bases between. Germline V gives CDR1 SNHLY, CDR2 FYNNEI. The CDR3 DNA sequence: TGTGCCAGCAGTGAATGGCAGGGTGGCTACGAGCAGTACTTC. Translated: CASSEWQGGYEQYF.

The rearrangement joins TRBV11-2 to TRBJ2-1; TRBD2 aligns across 9 bases. CDR3 length: 16 residues. With V trimmed by 5 bases and J by 7 bases, 12 bases remained unmatched. Per germline, CDR1 SGHAT and CDR2 FQNNGV. The CDR3 loop is CASSPPGRGGRNEQFF. CDR3 nucleotides: TGTGCCAGCAGCCCGCCAGGGCGGGGGGGCCGTAATGAGCAGTTCTTC.

V is TRBV27 and J is TRBJ1-6, with TRBD1 identical over 8 bases. Germline V gene lookup returns CDR1 MNHEY and CDR2 SMNVEV (reference sequence). This CDR3 comprises 15 residues. V trimming: 6 bases; J trimming: 4 bases; junction bases outside the gene matches: 5. CDR3 amino acids: CASSDRGPYNSPLHF. CDR3 nucleotides: TGTGCCAGCAGCGACAGGGGCCCTTATAATTCACCCCTCCACTTT.

The gene calls are TRBV6-4 and TRBJ2-3; D unresolved. V lost 6 bases and J 1 base, leaving 11 bases between the germline ends. The CDR3 consists of 14 residues. From germline, CDR1 is MRHNA and CDR2 SNTAGT. CDR3 sequence reads: CASSPDVGTDTQYF. CDR3 DNA sequence: TGTGCCAGCAGCCCGGACGTGGGCACAGATACGCAGTATTTT.

V and J are TRBV6-5 and TRBJ1-2; 11 nucleotides line up with TRBD1. The V segment lost 0 bases and the J segment 4 bases; nucleotides outside the gene matches: 4. The CDR3 contains 16 residues. Germline V CDR1 and CDR2: MNHEY, SVGAGI. The CDR3 loop is CASSYSRTGGGYGYTF. The CDR3 DNA reads TGTGCCAGCAGTTACTCGAGGACAGGGGGCGGCTATGGCTACACCTTC.

The chain carries TRBV6-6 and TRBJ1-1; tentative D call: TRBD1 (5 bases). V was clipped by 6 bases and J by 1 base, with 18 bases between them. Germline loops: CDR1 MNHNY, CDR2 SVGAGI (reference sequence). CDR3 size: 16 residues. CDR3 nucleotides: TGTGCCAGCAGAAGCACCTCCATCGGGGCGAACACTGAAGCTTTCTTT. Its translation is CASRSTSIGANTEAFF.

The chain combines TRBV10-3 with TRBJ2-7; D not resolved. Trimming removed 11 bases from V and 1 base from J, with 18 bases in between. CDR3 size: 14 residues. Germline CDR1 is ENHRY and CDR2 is SYGVKD. This CDR3 is CASGGSGYSYEQYF. CDR3 bases: TGTGCCTCGGGCGGTTCCGGTTATTCCTACGAGCAGTACTTC.

This chain links TRBV6-6 with TRBJ2-7; D gene ambiguous. This CDR3 region has 15 residues. CDR1 and CDR2 from the germline V gene are MNHNY and SVGAGI (reference sequence). V lost 0 bases to trimming and J lost 5 bases, with 14 bases between them. The CDR3 region has the DNA TGTGCCAGCAGTTACTCGAGGTCTGGGGTCCACGAGCAGTACTTC. Translated, it gives CASSYSRSGVHEQYF.

This clone turned up a few times. The sample contains more than one DNA sequence encoding this CDR3. The chain uses TRBV10-3 and TRBJ2-1; 13 bases are a match to TRBD2. CDR3 length equals 15 residues. J was trimmed by 4 bases and V by 7 bases; bases with no gene match: 4. Germline CDR1 reads ENHRY; CDR2 reads SYGVKD. The CDR3: CAIKGTSGTYNEQFF. The CDR3 DNA reads as TGTGCCATCAAAGGGACTAGCGGGACTTACAATGAGCAGTTCTTC.

This chain links TRBV28 with TRBJ2-3; D is undetermined. The germline gives CDR1 MDHEN, CDR2 SYDVKM. The V end was cut by 6 bases, the J end by 4 bases, with 17 bases between. There are 15 residues in the CDR3. Here the CDR3 reads CASSRIDPGSDTQYF. CDR3 DNA sequence: TGTGCCAGCAGCCGGATCGACCCGGGTTCAGATACGCAGTATTTT.

The gene calls are TRBV25-1 and TRBJ2-4; TRBD1 aligns across 9 bases. Germline V gene data show CDR1 as MGHDK and CDR2 as SYGVNS. The CDR3 has 16 residues. V dropped 1 base and J dropped 6; count of bases not matched to a gene: 7. Written as DNA, the CDR3 is TGTGCCAGCAGTGAATCCTCGGGGACAGGGAGAAACATTCAGTACTTC. Translation: CASSESSGTGRNIQYF.

CDR3 nucleotide sequence: TGTGCCAGCAGCGTTGAGTTCGGGACGAACTACAATGAGCAGTTCTTC. Residues: CASSVEFGTNYNEQFF. The chain couples TRBV9 to TRBJ2-1, with D perhaps given as TRBD1 or TRBD2 (5 bases each). Per germline, CDR1 SGDLS and CDR2 YYNGEE. V lost 2 bases and J 3 bases, leaving 15 bases between the germline ends. The CDR3 contains 16 residues.

A few counts support this clone. The CDR3 here is CSGTENTEAFF. CDR3 DNA: TGCAGCGGTACAGAGAACACTGAAGCTTTCTTT. The rearrangement uses TRBV29-1 and TRBJ1-1; D ambiguous. The CDR3 loop spans 11 amino acids. Germline values: CDR1 SQVTM, CDR2 ANQGSEA. Trimming removed 7 bases at V and 1 base at J, with 7 bases between.

The CDR3 is CASSPTSGRFSSYNEQFF. In nucleotides, the CDR3 is TGTGCCAGCAGTCCCACTAGCGGGAGGTTCTCCTCCTACAATGAGCAGTTCTTC. The rearrangement links TRBV2 to TRBJ2-1, with 12 positions matching TRBD2. Trimming took 5 bases from V and 0 from J; bases not matched to a gene: 8. The CDR3 sequence is 18 residues long. Germline loops: CDR1 SNHLY, CDR2 FYNNEI. The entire variable domain, with the rest obtained from reference TRBV2 and TRBJ2-1, is as follows: EPEVTQTPSHQVTQMGQEVILRCVPISNHLYFYWYRQILGQKVEFLVSFYNNEISEKSEIFDDQFSVERPDGSNFTLKIRSTKLEDSAMYFCASSPTSGRFSSYNEQFFGPGTRLTVL.

This clone occurred once. CDR3 sequence reads: CASRPGSQLNSPLHF. Here the CDR3 DNA reads TGTGCCAGCCGGCCCGGGTCCCAGCTTAATTCACCCCTCCACTTT. This chain links TRBV2 with TRBJ1-6; no definite D call. The ends were cut back, 8 bases at V and 6 bases at J, with 17 bases in the middle. The CDR3 contains 15 residues. Germline assignment: CDR1 SNHLY and CDR2 FYNNEI.